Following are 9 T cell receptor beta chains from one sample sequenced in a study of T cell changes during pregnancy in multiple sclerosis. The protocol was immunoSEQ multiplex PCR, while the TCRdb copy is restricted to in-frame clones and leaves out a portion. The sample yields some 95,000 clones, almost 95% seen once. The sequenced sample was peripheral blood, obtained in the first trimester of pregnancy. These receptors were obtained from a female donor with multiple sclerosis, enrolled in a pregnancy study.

The DNA for the CDR3 is TGCGCCAGCAGCAAGGGACAGTCTAGCACAGATACGCAGTATTTT. Protein product: CASSKGQSSTDTQYF. The J gene is TRBJ2-3, the V gene TRBV5-1, with 7 positions matching TRBD1. The CDR3 has 15 residues. Germline loops: CDR1 SGHRS, CDR2 YFSETQ. Trimming at V came to 4 bases and at J to 0 bases, leaving 5 bases not matched to a gene.

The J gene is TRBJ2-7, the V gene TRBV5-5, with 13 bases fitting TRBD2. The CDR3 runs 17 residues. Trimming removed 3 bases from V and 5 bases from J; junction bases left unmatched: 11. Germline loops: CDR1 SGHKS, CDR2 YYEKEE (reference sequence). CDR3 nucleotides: TGTGCCAGCAGCTCCCACCTTACTAGCGGGAGGGAACACGAGCAGTACTTC. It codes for CASSSHLTSGREHEQYF. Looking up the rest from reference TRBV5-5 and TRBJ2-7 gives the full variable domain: DAGVTQSPTHLIKTRGQQVTLRCSPISGHKSVSWYQQVLGQGPQFIFQYYEKEERGRGNFPDRFSARQFPNYSSELNVNALLLGDSALYLCASSSHLTSGREHEQYFGPGTRLTVT.

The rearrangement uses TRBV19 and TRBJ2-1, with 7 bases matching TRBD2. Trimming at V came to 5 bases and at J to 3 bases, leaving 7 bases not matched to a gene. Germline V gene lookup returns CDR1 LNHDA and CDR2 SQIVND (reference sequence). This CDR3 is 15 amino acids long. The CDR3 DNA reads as TGTGCCAGTAGTGGACTGGCGGGGGACTACAATGAGCAGTTCTTC. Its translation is CASSGLAGDYNEQFF. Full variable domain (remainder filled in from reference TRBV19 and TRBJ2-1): DGGITQSPKYLFRKEGQNVTLSCEQNLNHDAMYWYRQDPGQGLRLIYYSQIVNDFQKGDIAEGYSVSREKKESFPLTVTSAQKNPTAFYLCASSGLAGDYNEQFFGPGTRLTVL.

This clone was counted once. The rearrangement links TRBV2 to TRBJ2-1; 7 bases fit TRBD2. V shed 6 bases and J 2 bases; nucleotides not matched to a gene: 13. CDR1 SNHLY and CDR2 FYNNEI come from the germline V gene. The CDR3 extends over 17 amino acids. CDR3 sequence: CASSQASPGLPYNEQFF. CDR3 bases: TGTGCCAGCAGCCAAGCCAGCCCGGGACTACCCTACAATGAGCAGTTCTTC.

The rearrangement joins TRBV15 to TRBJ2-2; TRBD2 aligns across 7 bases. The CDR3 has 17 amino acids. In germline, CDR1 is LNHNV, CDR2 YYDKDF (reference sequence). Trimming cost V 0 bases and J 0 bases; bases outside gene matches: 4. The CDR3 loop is CATSRDLGLANTGELFF. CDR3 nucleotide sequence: TGTGCCACCAGCAGAGATCTCGGACTAGCGAACACCGGGGAGCTGTTTTTT.

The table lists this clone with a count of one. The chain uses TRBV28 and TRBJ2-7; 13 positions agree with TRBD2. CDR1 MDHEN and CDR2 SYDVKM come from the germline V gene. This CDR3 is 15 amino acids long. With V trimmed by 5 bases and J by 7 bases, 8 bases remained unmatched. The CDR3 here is CASSPPGLAGWEQYF. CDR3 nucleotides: TGTGCCAGCAGTCCTCCGGGACTAGCGGGATGGGAGCAGTACTTC.

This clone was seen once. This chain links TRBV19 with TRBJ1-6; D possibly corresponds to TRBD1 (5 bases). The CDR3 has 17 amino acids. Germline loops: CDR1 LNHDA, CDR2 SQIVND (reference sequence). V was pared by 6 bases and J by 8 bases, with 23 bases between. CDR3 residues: CASSTPFATGDDSPLHF. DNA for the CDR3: TGTGCCAGTAGCACCCCATTTGCCACAGGAGACGATTCACCCCTCCACTTT.

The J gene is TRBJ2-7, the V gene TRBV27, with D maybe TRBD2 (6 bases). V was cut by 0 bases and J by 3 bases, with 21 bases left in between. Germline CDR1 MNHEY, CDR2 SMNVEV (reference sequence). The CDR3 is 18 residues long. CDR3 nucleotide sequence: TGTGCCAGCAGTTTATCTCGACCCCGCCCAGGAGGGCGCTACGAGCAGTACTTC. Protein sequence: CASSLSRPRPGGRYEQYF.

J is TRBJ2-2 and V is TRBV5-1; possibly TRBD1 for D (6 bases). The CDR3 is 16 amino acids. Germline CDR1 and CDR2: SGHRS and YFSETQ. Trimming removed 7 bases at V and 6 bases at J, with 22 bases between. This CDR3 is CASFRIEGGKAGELFF. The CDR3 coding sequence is TGCGCCAGCTTCCGGATTGAAGGGGGAAAGGCCGGGGAGCTGTTTTTT.